This T cell receptor (beta chain) emerged from a study of post-analysis software for immune sequencing data. Points from the study as a whole: Compared with controls, patients showed significantly lower normalized Chao1 diversity. Pronounced co-clustering by F measure was evident among identically batched samples. Five or six TRBV segments were significantly more frequent in patients than in controls. TRBV5-6, TRBV5-1 and TRBV20-1 were among these segments.

Researchers reported that TCR beta cDNA libraries carried unique molecular identifiers. Each CDR3 protein gets one entry after TCRdb re-called the PCR reads with MiXCR. This sample yields 750,000 to 900,000 distinct CDR3 sequences, of which more than 45% are seen a single time; roughly 4.9% belongs to the top ten. This clonotype has more than one count but fewer than ten. The antigen remains undetermined. The CDR3 totals 14 residues. CDR1 and CDR2 (germline): SGHTA, FQGNSA. Deletions cut 3 bases from V and 10 bases from J, with 13 bases between. This sequence was found in a girl aged 5 to 17 with multiple sclerosis. Specimen: blood. V is TRBV7-2 and J is TRBJ1-6; D is unclear. CDR3 bases: TGTGCCAGCAGCTTTATGACGGCTGGGTCACCCCTCCACTTT. Its translation is CASSFMTAGSPLHF.